The sequence of this T cell receptor (beta chain) was determined in a study of memory CD4+ T cells and cytomegalovirus serostatus. For the study at large: Donors were healthy Belgian adults, fewer than ten CMV seropositive and 20 to 25 seronegative. Findings and limits, study-wide: A US-trained random forest predicted CMV serostatus with median AUC around 0.91. About 40% of the roughly 160 known CMV-associated TCRbeta sequences appeared in CD4+ memory.

Germline V gene lookup returns CDR1 SGDLS and CDR2 YYNGEE. Trimming left V 3 bases short and J 6 bases short, with 10 bases between. The CDR3 runs 12 residues. Single viable CD3+CD4+CD8-CD45RO+ cells were sorted as the memory CD4+ T cells. Method: immunoSEQ multiplex PCR; TCRdb's copy keeps in-frame clones and lacks some. The top ten hold nearly 0.8% of the sample, which has 65,000 to 95,000 clones, around 80% seen once. About this clone itself: Its cognate antigen is unknown.

This clonotype was sampled from an adult in good health and CMV-seronegative. The V gene is TRBV9, the J gene TRBJ2-7; D uncertain. The sample consisted of memory CD4+ T cells from blood. CDR3 sequence: CASSGPGGEQYF. CDR3 sequence (DNA): TGTGCCAGCAGCGGGCCTGGCGGCGAGCAGTACTTC.